These 8 T cell receptor beta chains originate from one sample sequenced in a study of T cells in Graves' hyperthyroidism and ophthalmopathy. RNA transcripts yielded amplified TCR beta CDR3 regions. When the TCR CDR3 underwent first-round RT-PCR, the HTBI primer set was used. TCRdb re-called the multiplex PCR reads through MiXCR, storing one row per CDR3 protein. The sample holds 250,000 to 300,000 distinct CDR3 sequences; more than 12% are singletons and the top ten take more than 10%. What was sequenced was blood. These receptors all come from a woman aged 40 to 49 with Graves' hyperthyroidism that later progressed to Graves' ophthalmopathy.

This clonotype occurred many times. This sequence joins TRBV6-5 and TRBJ2-1; 7 positions agree with TRBD1. V dropped 2 bases and J dropped 8; count of bases not matched to a gene: 6. Per germline, CDR1 MNHEY and CDR2 SVGAGI. There are 14 residues in the CDR3. CDR3 nucleotide sequence: TGTGCCAGCAGTTACAGGGGGCTGAGGGATGAGCAGTTCTTC. Translating it yields CASSYRGLRDEQFF.

This clonotype has a handful of counts. CDR3 region: CASSDSGGVDTQYF. CDR3 DNA: TGTGCCAGCAGTGACTCGGGGGGAGTAGATACGCAGTATTTT. The chain carries TRBV6-4 and TRBJ2-3, with D possibly matching TRBD2 (6 bases). The V gene lost 0 bases and the J gene lost 5 bases, with 9 bases spanning the gap. Germline V gene lookup returns CDR1 MRHNA and CDR2 SNTAGT. This CDR3 is built from 14 residues.

There are many counts of this clonotype. This chain links TRBV28 with TRBJ2-7, with 7 bases aligning to TRBD2. CDR3 size: 15 residues. J lost 2 bases, V lost 6 bases, and 10 bases had no gene match. Germline V gives CDR1 MDHEN, CDR2 SYDVKM. The CDR3 bases are TGTGCCAGCAGGGGGGGGTGGGACGCCACCTACGAGCAGTACTTC. Its protein product is CASRGGWDATYEQYF.

This clonotype was observed many times. The chain is built from TRBV12-3 or TRBV12-4 and TRBJ2-1; 8 bases are a match to TRBD2. The CDR3 sequence is 14 residues long. V trimming: 4 bases; J trimming: 7 bases; junction bases outside the gene matches: 6. CDR3 protein: CASSSQAGGNEQFF. The CDR3 DNA is TGTGCCAGCAGTTCTCAGGCGGGAGGAAATGAGCAGTTCTTC.

This clonotype appeared many times. The chain recombines TRBV3-1 with TRBJ1-1, with D hard to call. Trimming shortened V by 0 bases and J by 5 bases, and 13 bases separated the two germline ends. The germline gives CDR1 LGHDT, CDR2 YNNKEL (reference sequence). This CDR3 contains 15 residues. CDR3 region: CASSQEGMAGTEAFF. CDR3 sequence (DNA): TGTGCCAGCAGCCAAGAGGGGATGGCGGGAACTGAAGCTTTCTTT.

This clonotype was found many times. The chain carries TRBV29-1 and TRBJ2-1; TRBD2 aligns across 8 bases. The J segment lost 0 bases and the V segment lost 3 bases, leaving 4 bases of the junction unmatched. The CDR3 length is 15 residues. The germline V gene encodes CDR1 SQVTM and CDR2 ANQGSEA. The CDR3 DNA sequence: TGCAGCGTTGACCAGCGGGGGATCTCCTACAATGAGCAGTTCTTC. Its protein is CSVDQRGISYNEQFF.

The rearrangement uses TRBV2 and TRBJ1-2, with D perhaps matching TRBD1 (6 bases). The germline V gene encodes CDR1 SNHLY and CDR2 FYNNEI. V was clipped by 10 bases and J by 8 bases, with 14 bases between them. The CDR3 runs to 11 residues. This CDR3 is CATTGGRGYTF. The CDR3 bases are TGTGCCACAACGGGGGGGCGAGGCTACACCTTC.

There are many counts of this clonotype. J is TRBJ1-6 and V is TRBV28; no firm D call. Germline-derived CDR1 and CDR2 are MDHEN and SYDVKM. This CDR3 has 14 residues. V was clipped by 2 bases and J by 7 bases, with 9 bases between them. CDR3 in DNA: TGTGCCAGCAGTTTAGTTCCGGGGAATTCACCCCTCCACTTT. Protein sequence: CASSLVPGNSPLHF.